This T cell receptor (beta chain) stems from a study of beta chain features in type 1 diabetes (dated by TCRdb to between 2017 and 2018). Some background on the complete study: Mean age, gender distribution, total cell number and subset yield were not different between patients and healthy donors. A total of under 120,000,000 sorted cells were examined across all samples, and RNA yield correlated strongly with the number of cells per subset. The study compared TCRB repertoires of sorted circulating CD4+ T cell subsets between recently diagnosed type 1 diabetes patients and matched healthy donors. Naive and central memory subsets were obtained from all 30 or so donors, but regulatory and stem cell-like memory subsets were isolated from only 8 patients and roughly eight healthy donors. General study outcomes and caveats: Naive, central memory and regulatory TCRB repertoires appeared more similar among patients than among healthy donors. At VDJ recombination sites, type 1 diabetes patients had fewer insertions and more deleted nucleotides, which implies abnormalities in thymic rearrangement. Because cDNA was sequenced instead of genomic DNA, activated cells with high expression could be over-represented, although the groups did not differ in activation or CD3 levels. Type 1 diabetes patients showed a moderate but significant shortening of TCRB CDR3 length in all four CD4+ subsets. Shorter templates might have been favored by PCR, but patient and control samples were amplified and corrected together, so both groups would have been affected equally by any skew. Because small numbers of individuals were included in the HLA sub-analyses, any influence of HLA type on TCRB rearrangement was left unresolved.

This clone was seen just once. Its antigen has not been determined. It has no much larger one-base neighbor in the sample; base qualities were not kept. A single peripheral blood draw of around 120 mL on average was collected from each donor into heparinised tubes. Naive, central memory, regulatory and stem cell-like memory CD4+ T cells were sorted on a BD FACSAria II using a panel including CD45RO, CCR7, CD25, CD127, CD95 and CD27. Purity was above 95% for every sorted population. PBMCs were isolated immediately by Lymphoprep density gradient centrifugation and stained directly without culture. Samples were stained and sorted in pairs, with one healthy donor and one patient per experiment, so that batch effects were minimized. The trim is 4 bases for V and 8 bases for J, with a gap of 15 bases between the germline ends. The CDR3, from cysteine to phenylalanine, totals 14 residues. Only the CDR3 DNA stays, 42 bases, in frame from base 1. The germline V gene provides CDR1 LGHNA and CDR2 YSLEER.

The entire amount of isolated RNA was reverse transcribed using the High Capacity cDNA Reverse Transcription Kit, so the sequenced TCRB transcripts were expressed ones. Naive, central memory and regulatory T cell samples underwent deep immunoSEQ sequencing, averaging about 3.57 million total reads per sample. After sorted cells were lysed in RLT buffer, RNA was extracted with DNase-treated RNeasy Micro or Mini kits, with the choice depending on cell number. Each cell subset was processed separately to prevent cross-contamination, with patient and healthy donor samples processed together. The immunoSEQ multiplex PCR was used to amplify TCRB sequences from cDNA, generating 87-bp fragments that spanned the CDR3 region. Sequencing of the amplicons was done on the Illumina HiSeq platform. The authors' analysis ran thus. Synthetic template baselines were used to correct PCR bias computationally, reads within Hamming distance 2 were collapsed together, and singletons that could not be merged were discarded. By aligning reads against IMGT, V, D and J genes, CDR3 length, and insertions or deletions at six rearrangement sites were assigned. Within each subset, clonotype counts were normalized to sorted cell number, after which true diversity and Gini coefficients were computed with the tcR R package. The overlap coefficient, calculated on TCRB nucleotide sequences, was used to quantify repertoire sharing. Out-of-frame TCRB sequences from naive cells were analyzed to stand in for the pre-selection repertoire. This immuneACCESS table, as held by TCRdb, lists in-frame sequences with V and J called but not all clones. Of the missing ones, under half trace to an unresolved V gene in checked studies; the others have no known cause. V, J and clone size were drawn from that table, and D and trimming were deduced from the DNA. A total of about 340,000 clones appear in this sample, 13% of them only once. The top ten constitute approximately 0.016% of the sample.

The V gene is TRBV4-3 and the J gene is TRBJ2-4, with TRBD2 as a weak D call on 6 bases. The material sequenced was naive CD4+ T cells from blood. The cell subset or site label here, explained by the study, means: true naive CD4+ T cells. This sequence was found in a woman aged 18 to 35 with type 1 diabetes. The CDR3 reads CASSPSGAGYIQYF. DNA sequence: TGCGCCAGCAGCCCCTCGGGAGCCGGGTACATTCAGTACTTC.